The clone carrying this T cell receptor (beta chain) was counted many times. Its antigen is unidentified. This sample is part of a study of T cells in Graves' hyperthyroidism and ophthalmopathy. Study-wide results and limits: The majority of expanded thyroid clonotypes above 0.001 also appeared in blood. Ophthalmopathy, which appeared later, was predicted by the model a median 6.5 months before onset. Stable hyperthyroidism and ophthalmopathy were separated using 13 V-J signatures.

CDR1 SGHKS and CDR2 YYEKEE come from the germline V gene (reference sequence). This CDR3 region has 18 residues. Deletions cut 3 bases from V and 0 bases from J, with 16 bases between. The CDR3 regions of TCR beta were amplified from RNA transcripts. HTBI primers drove first-round RT-PCR of the TCR CDR3. TCRdb ran MiXCR on the multiplex PCR reads and lists one entry per CDR3 protein. The sample records a few hundred thousand distinct CDR3 sequences, approximately 15% being singletons. The chain combines TRBV5-5 with TRBJ1-6; a weak D match, TRBD1 (5 bases). The sample taken for sequencing was blood. This receptor was taken from a woman aged 18-29 years with Graves' hyperthyroidism. CDR3 DNA: TGTGCCAGCAGCTACAGTGTAAGGGGATCCTCCTATAATTCACCCCTCCACTTT. This sequence encodes CASSYSVRGSSYNSPLHF.